This T cell receptor beta chain was recorded in a study of blood T cells in healthy people across ages. Overall study findings and caveats: TCR beta diversity per million T cells fell roughly linearly with age. Diversity was higher, and naive CD4+ cells more numerous, in long-lived donors than in aged donors.

Only a few counts were recorded for this clonotype. Its antigen is as yet unknown. A J-beta primer mix and a sample-barcoded 5' primer were used in a second PCR of roughly 6 to 12 cycles. Via MiXCR, TCRdb re-called the 5' RACE reads, giving one row per CDR3 protein. The table has 700,000 to 800,000 distinct CDR3 sequences, roughly two fifths seen once; the top ten hold roughly 20%. This CDR3 is 12 amino acids long. The V gene's germline CDR1 is LGHDT and CDR2 YNNKEL (reference sequence). Whenever a sample was processed, at least 6 million PBMCs were isolated. Per individual sample, total RNA of at least 6 micrograms was extracted.

This sequence was found in a woman aged 55-70 years in good health. The chain recombines TRBV3-1 with TRBJ2-5; D gene uncertain. The J call is doubtful: the DNA matches TRBJ2-7 better. Material: blood. CDR3 sequence: CASSQRPTEQYF. DNA of the CDR3: TGTGCCAGCAGCCAAAGACCAACCGAGCAGTACTTC.